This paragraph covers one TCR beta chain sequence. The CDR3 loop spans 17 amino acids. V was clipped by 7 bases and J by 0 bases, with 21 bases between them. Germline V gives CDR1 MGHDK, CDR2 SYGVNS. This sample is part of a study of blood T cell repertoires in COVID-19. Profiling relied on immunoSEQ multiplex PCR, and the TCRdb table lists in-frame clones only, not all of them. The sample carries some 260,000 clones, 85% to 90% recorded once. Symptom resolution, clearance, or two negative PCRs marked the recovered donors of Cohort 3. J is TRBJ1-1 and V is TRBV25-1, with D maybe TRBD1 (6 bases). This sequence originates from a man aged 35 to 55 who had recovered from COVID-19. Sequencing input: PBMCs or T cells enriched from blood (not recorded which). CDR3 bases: TGTGCCAGCATTGCGACAGGCCTTGAACACATGAACACTGAAGCTTTCTTT. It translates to CASIATGLEHMNTEAFF.